The rows below give T cell receptor beta chains drawn from one sample of a study of T cell changes during pregnancy in multiple sclerosis. Data came from immunoSEQ multiplex PCR; TCRdb stores just in-frame clones and leaves some out. The sample lists some 89,000 clones, about 95% occurring once. The sequencing used peripheral blood, collected in the third trimester of pregnancy. Receptors were obtained from a female donor with multiple sclerosis, enrolled in a pregnancy study. Each CDR3 is given with its conserved first and last residue. The order of the fields is V gene, D gene, J gene, clone size, CDR3 DNA, CDR3 protein. A D gene is named only where the DNA matches it firmly. Clone sizes are given selectively: once, few, many, or a class where the clone is expanded.

v_gene: TRBV9
d_gene: -
j_gene: TRBJ2-2
abundance: -
CDR3nt: TGTGCCAGCAGCGTAGTCCTCGGGGAGCTGTTTTTT
CDR3aa: CASSVVLGELFF

v_gene: TRBV5-1
d_gene: TRBD2
j_gene: TRBJ2-1
abundance: -
CDR3nt: TGCGCCAGCAGCCCCGGGGCGGGAGATTACAATGAGCAGTTCTTC
CDR3aa: CASSPGAGDYNEQFF

v_gene: TRBV19
d_gene: -
j_gene: TRBJ1-1
abundance: -
CDR3nt: TGTGCCAGTAGTATGTCTCTGGGAGCCACTGAAGCTTTCTTT
CDR3aa: CASSMSLGATEAFF

v_gene: TRBV15
d_gene: -
j_gene: TRBJ2-6
abundance: once
CDR3nt: TGTGCCACCAGCAGAGGGGCCTCATCTTCTGGGGCCAACGTCCTGACTTTC
CDR3aa: CATSRGASSSGANVLTF

v_gene: TRBV2
d_gene: TRBD1
j_gene: TRBJ1-5
abundance: -
CDR3nt: TGTGCCAGCAGTAAGACCGGGACAGGGGGCTTAAGCAATCAGCCCCAGCATTTT
CDR3aa: CASSKTGTGGLSNQPQHF

v_gene: TRBV11-2
d_gene: -
j_gene: TRBJ2-1
abundance: -
CDR3nt: TGTGCCAGCAGCTCCAGGGCGTCCCTAACTTCCTACAATGAGCAGTTCTTC
CDR3aa: CASSSRASLTSYNEQFF

v_gene: TRBV27
d_gene: TRBD1
j_gene: TRBJ2-5
abundance: -
CDR3nt: TGTGCCAGCAGTTCCAGGGGGCAAGAGACCCAGTACTTC
CDR3aa: CASSSRGQETQYF

v_gene: TRBV7-2
d_gene: -
j_gene: TRBJ1-2
abundance: -
CDR3nt: TGTGCCAGCAGCCATTCCGGGACATCGCCCGAAGCTAACTATGGCTACACCTTC
CDR3aa: CASSHSGTSPEANYGYTF

v_gene: TRBV6-1
d_gene: -
j_gene: TRBJ1-1
abundance: -
CDR3nt: TGTGCCAGCAGTGAAGCAGTACAGATGAACACTGAAGCTTTCTTT
CDR3aa: CASSEAVQMNTEAFF

v_gene: TRBV15
d_gene: TRBD1
j_gene: TRBJ2-5
abundance: -
CDR3nt: TGTGCCACCAGCAGAGACAGGGGGACCCAAGAGACCCAGTACTTC
CDR3aa: CATSRDRGTQETQYF

v_gene: TRBV18
d_gene: TRBD2
j_gene: TRBJ2-3
abundance: -
CDR3nt: TGTGCCAGCTCACCACCGCCCAGCGGGGGGCCCAAATTCACAGATACGCAGTATTTT
CDR3aa: CASSPPPSGGPKFTDTQYF

v_gene: TRBV25-1
d_gene: TRBD1
j_gene: TRBJ1-1
abundance: -
CDR3nt: TGTGCCAGCAGTCCTATACCGGGACAGGGGCAGGGCACTGAAGCTTTCTTT
CDR3aa: CASSPIPGQGQGTEAFF

v_gene: TRBV14
d_gene: -
j_gene: TRBJ1-1
abundance: -
CDR3nt: TGTGCCAGCAGCCAAGTTACTTTGAACACTGAAGCTTTCTTT
CDR3aa: CASSQVTLNTEAFF

v_gene: TRBV6-4
d_gene: -
j_gene: TRBJ1-1
abundance: -
CDR3nt: TGTGCCAGCCAGTTGAGGGAGAACACTGAAGCTTTCTTT
CDR3aa: CASQLRENTEAFF

v_gene: TRBV9
d_gene: -
j_gene: TRBJ2-7
abundance: -
CDR3nt: TGTGCCAGCAGCGTAGCGGATGGGGGGTACTACGAGCAGTACTTC
CDR3aa: CASSVADGGYYEQYF

v_gene: TRBV10-2
d_gene: TRBD2
j_gene: TRBJ2-3
abundance: -
CDR3nt: TGCGCCAGCAGTCTATACACTAGCGGGGTGGGATCAGATACGCAGTATTTT
CDR3aa: CASSLYTSGVGSDTQYF

v_gene: TRBV11-2
d_gene: TRBD1
j_gene: TRBJ1-5
abundance: -
CDR3nt: TGTGCCAGCAGCTCGACAGGGGGCGACAATCAGCCCCAGCATTTT
CDR3aa: CASSSTGGDNQPQHF

v_gene: TRBV15
d_gene: -
j_gene: TRBJ2-5
abundance: once
CDR3nt: TGTGCCACCAGAGGCCCTCTAGCGTCTACGGAGACCCAGTACTTC
CDR3aa: CATRGPLASTETQYF

v_gene: TRBV2
d_gene: -
j_gene: TRBJ1-5
abundance: -
CDR3nt: TGTGCCAGCAGTGGCATCCCCGAGGGGCCCCAGCATTTT
CDR3aa: CASSGIPEGPQHF

v_gene: TRBV15
d_gene: -
j_gene: TRBJ2-1
abundance: -
CDR3nt: TGTGCCACCAGCAGAGATCGGGGGCGGGAGCACAATGAGCAGTTCTTC
CDR3aa: CATSRDRGREHNEQFF

v_gene: TRBV12-5
d_gene: TRBD1
j_gene: TRBJ1-3
abundance: -
CDR3nt: TGTGCTAGTGGCCCTACAGGGGGGGCTGGAAACACCATATATTTT
CDR3aa: CASGPTGGAGNTIYF

v_gene: TRBV18
d_gene: TRBD1
j_gene: TRBJ1-2
abundance: -
CDR3nt: TGTGCCAGCTCACCCCCGACAGGGGGCTATGGCTACACCTTC
CDR3aa: CASSPPTGGYGYTF

v_gene: TRBV6-1
d_gene: TRBD1
j_gene: TRBJ1-2
abundance: -
CDR3nt: TGTGCCAGCAGTGATGTGGTTGAGGGGGCGTGGGGCTACACCTTC
CDR3aa: CASSDVVEGAWGYTF

v_gene: TRBV18
d_gene: -
j_gene: TRBJ2-1
abundance: -
CDR3nt: TGTGCCAGCTCTCCCCAGGGGAGCTCCTACAATGAGCAGTTCTTC
CDR3aa: CASSPQGSSYNEQFF

v_gene: TRBV27
d_gene: TRBD2
j_gene: TRBJ2-2
abundance: -
CDR3nt: TGTGCCAGCAGTTTAGGCGGGGGGGCCACCGGGGAGCTGTTTTTT
CDR3aa: CASSLGGGATGELFF

v_gene: TRBV6-5
d_gene: TRBD2
j_gene: TRBJ2-5
abundance: -
CDR3nt: TGTGCCAGCAGTTACGCGGGGGGGCTAGGGGAGACCCAGTACTTC
CDR3aa: CASSYAGGLGETQYF

v_gene: TRBV7-3
d_gene: TRBD2
j_gene: TRBJ2-1
abundance: -
CDR3nt: TGTGCCAGCAGCTCCGGGACTAGCCCCTACAATGAGCAGTTCTTC
CDR3aa: CASSSGTSPYNEQFF

v_gene: TRBV6-1
d_gene: -
j_gene: TRBJ1-2
abundance: -
CDR3nt: TGTGCCAGCAGTGATAACAGGGAGCAGCCCTATGGCTACACCTTC
CDR3aa: CASSDNREQPYGYTF

v_gene: TRBV20-1
d_gene: -
j_gene: TRBJ2-5
abundance: -
CDR3nt: TGCAGTGCTCAGAGGCGAGAGACCCAGTACTTC
CDR3aa: CSAQRRETQYF

v_gene: TRBV11-2
d_gene: -
j_gene: TRBJ2-2
abundance: -
CDR3nt: TGTGCCAGCAGCCAATCTAGGGGCGGGGAGCTGTTTTTT
CDR3aa: CASSQSRGGELFF

v_gene: TRBV6-5
d_gene: TRBD2
j_gene: TRBJ2-5
abundance: -
CDR3nt: TGTGCCAGCAGTTACCCCAGCCTGGGAGGGCAAGAGACCCAGTACTTC
CDR3aa: CASSYPSLGGQETQYF

v_gene: TRBV15
d_gene: -
j_gene: TRBJ1-1
abundance: -
CDR3nt: TGTGCCACCAGCACCACCGTGAGGGGGGGCTATACTGAAGCTTTCTTT
CDR3aa: CATSTTVRGGYTEAFF

v_gene: TRBV2
d_gene: TRBD1
j_gene: TRBJ1-1
abundance: -
CDR3nt: TGTGCCAGCATTGGACAGGGTGGGATGAACACTGAAGCTTTCTTT
CDR3aa: CASIGQGGMNTEAFF

v_gene: TRBV6-1
d_gene: TRBD2
j_gene: TRBJ2-7
abundance: once
CDR3nt: TGTGCCAGCAGTGGGCTACTAGCGGGGACCTCCTACGAGCAGTACTTC
CDR3aa: CASSGLLAGTSYEQYF

v_gene: TRBV2
d_gene: -
j_gene: TRBJ1-5
abundance: -
CDR3nt: TGTGCCAGCAGGGGAGACAGGTCCTATAGCAATCAGCCCCAGCATTTT
CDR3aa: CASRGDRSYSNQPQHF

v_gene: TRBV27
d_gene: TRBD1
j_gene: TRBJ2-3
abundance: -
CDR3nt: TGTGCCAGCAGTTTACCAGACAGGGTCCGCACAGATACGCAGTATTTT
CDR3aa: CASSLPDRVRTDTQYF

v_gene: TRBV5-8
d_gene: -
j_gene: TRBJ1-3
abundance: -
CDR3nt: TGTGCCAGCAGCTTAGGGACTCCTAAGGACACCATATATTTT
CDR3aa: CASSLGTPKDTIYF

v_gene: TRBV19
d_gene: -
j_gene: TRBJ1-3
abundance: -
CDR3nt: TGTGCCAGTAGTCCCCGGGTCTCTGGAAACACCATATATTTT
CDR3aa: CASSPRVSGNTIYF

v_gene: TRBV29-1
d_gene: -
j_gene: TRBJ2-3
abundance: -
CDR3nt: TGCAGCTTTAACCGGGACTCCCGGGGAGGTACGCAGTATTTT
CDR3aa: CSFNRDSRGGTQYF

v_gene: TRBV2
d_gene: TRBD1
j_gene: TRBJ1-6
abundance: -
CDR3nt: TGTGCCAGCAGCCGGGGACAGAACTATAATTCACCCCTCCACTTT
CDR3aa: CASSRGQNYNSPLHF

v_gene: TRBV19
d_gene: -
j_gene: TRBJ1-2
abundance: -
CDR3nt: TGTGCCAGTAGTCCAATCCTCTCCGGGATGATCGACTATGGCTACACCTTC
CDR3aa: CASSPILSGMIDYGYTF

v_gene: TRBV7-3
d_gene: TRBD2
j_gene: TRBJ2-5
abundance: -
CDR3nt: TGTGCCAGCAGCCCCATAGGGCGGGGGGCCGGGGAGACCCAGTACTTC
CDR3aa: CASSPIGRGAGETQYF